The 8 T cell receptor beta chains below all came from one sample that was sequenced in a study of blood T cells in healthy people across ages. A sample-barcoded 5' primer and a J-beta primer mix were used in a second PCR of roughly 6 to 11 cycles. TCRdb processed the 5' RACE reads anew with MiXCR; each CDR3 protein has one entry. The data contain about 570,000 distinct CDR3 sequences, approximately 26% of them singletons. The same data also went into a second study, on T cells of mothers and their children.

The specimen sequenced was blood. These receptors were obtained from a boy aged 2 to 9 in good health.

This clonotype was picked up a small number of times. CDR3 protein: CASSYRGSGGPSETQYF. Written as DNA, the CDR3 is TGTGCCAGCAGTTACAGGGGTAGCGGGGGGCCTTCGGAGACCCAGTACTTC. The V call is TRBV6-5, the J call TRBJ2-5, with 10 bases lining up with TRBD2. CDR1 is MNHEY and CDR2 is SVGAGI in the germline V gene. V dropped 2 bases and J dropped 5; count of bases not matched to a gene: 11. This CDR3 contains 17 residues.

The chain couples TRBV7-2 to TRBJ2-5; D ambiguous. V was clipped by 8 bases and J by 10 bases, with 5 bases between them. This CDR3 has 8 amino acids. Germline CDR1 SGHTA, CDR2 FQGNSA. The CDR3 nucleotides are TGTGCCAGCTGTAGCCAGTACTTC. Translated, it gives CASCSQYF. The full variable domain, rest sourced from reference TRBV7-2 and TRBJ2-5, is GAGVSQSPSNKVTEKGKDVELRCDPISGHTALYWYRQSLGQGLEFLIYFQGNSAPDKSGLPSDRFSAERTGGSVSTLTIQRTQQEDSAVYLCASCSQYFGPGTRLLVL.

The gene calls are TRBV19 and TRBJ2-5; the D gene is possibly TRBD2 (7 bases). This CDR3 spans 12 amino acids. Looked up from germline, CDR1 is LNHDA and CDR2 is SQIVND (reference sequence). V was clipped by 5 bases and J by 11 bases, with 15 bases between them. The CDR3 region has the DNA TGTGCCAGTAGTCTGGGGGGGACACCACAGTACTTC. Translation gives CASSLGGTPQYF.

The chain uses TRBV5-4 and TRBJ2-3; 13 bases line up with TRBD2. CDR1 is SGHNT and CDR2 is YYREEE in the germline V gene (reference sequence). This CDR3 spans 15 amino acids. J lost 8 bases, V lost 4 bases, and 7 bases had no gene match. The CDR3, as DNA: TGTGCCAGCAGCAAGGGACTAGCGGGATCTGGTACGCAGTATTTT. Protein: CASSKGLAGSGTQYF.

CDR3 amino acids: CASSFLLAGGPTDTQYF. CDR3 sequence (DNA): TGTGCCAGCAGTTTCCTCCTAGCGGGGGGGCCAACAGATACGCAGTATTTT. The chain couples TRBV27 to TRBJ2-3; 12 bases match TRBD2. The CDR3 runs to 17 residues. The V gene end was trimmed by 3 bases and the J gene end by 3 bases; junction bases not matched to a gene: 7. Germline V lookup: CDR1 MNHEY, CDR2 SMNVEV (reference sequence).

The CDR3 loop is CASSPTGTALGAQYF. The CDR3 DNA is TGTGCCAGCAGCCCTACCGGGACAGCGCTGGGGGCCCAGTACTTC. The chain recombines TRBV7-9 with TRBJ2-5; 7 nucleotides line up with TRBD1. Germline values: CDR1 SEHNR, CDR2 FQNEAQ (reference sequence). V was clipped by 5 bases and J by 9 bases; unmatched bases: 15. This CDR3 spans 15 amino acids.

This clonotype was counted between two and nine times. CDR3 DNA sequence: TGTGCCACCTATGACCCTCCGAGCGCATGCACAGATACGCAGTATTTT. This translates into CATYDPPSACTDTQYF. The chain couples TRBV24-1 to TRBJ2-3, with D unclear. Germline-derived CDR1 and CDR2 are KGHDR and SFDVKD. Trimming removed 9 bases at V and 1 base at J, with 19 bases between. CDR3 length: 16 residues.

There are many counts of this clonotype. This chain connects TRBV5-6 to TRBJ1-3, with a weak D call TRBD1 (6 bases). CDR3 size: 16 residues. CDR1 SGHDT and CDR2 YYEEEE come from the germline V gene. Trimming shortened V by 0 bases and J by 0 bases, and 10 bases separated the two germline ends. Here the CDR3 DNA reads TGTGCCAGCAGCTTGGCGGGGGGCGGCTCTGGAAACACCATATATTTT. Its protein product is CASSLAGGGSGNTIYF.